A selection of T cell receptor beta chains follows, all from one sample in a study of cytomegalovirus exposure and HLA in healthy donors. The repertoire was sequenced with immunoSEQ multiplex PCR; TCRdb's copy has only in-frame clones and lacks some. The table has around 210,000 clones, approximately 81% seen once. Source material: PBMCs. The source is a girl aged 2 to 9 in good health and CMV-seronegative. CDR3s include the opening cysteine and the closing phenylalanine or tryptophan. D genes are given only for firm matches. Rows give clone size only sometimes, using once, few, many, or a class for an expanded clone.

clone_size: .; j_call: TRBJ2-3; d_call: .; v_call: TRBV20-1; cdr3_length: 10; cdr3_aa: CSAFRDTQYF; cdr3_nt: TGCAGTGCGTTCCGAGATACGCAGTATTTT
clone_size: .; j_call: TRBJ1-5; d_call: TRBD1; v_call: TRBV10-3; cdr3_length: 15; cdr3_aa: CATSRDRGRNQPQHF; cdr3_nt: TGTGCCACCTCTAGGGACAGGGGGAGAAATCAGCCCCAGCATTTT
clone_size: .; j_call: TRBJ2-7; d_call: .; v_call: TRBV4-1; cdr3_length: 17; cdr3_aa: CASSLITWGYSRNEQYF; cdr3_nt: TGCGCCAGCAGCCTCATAACCTGGGGCTATTCGAGAAACGAGCAGTACTTC
clone_size: .; j_call: TRBJ2-7; d_call: TRBD1; v_call: TRBV6-5; cdr3_length: 15; cdr3_aa: CASSPSGQGTYEQYF; cdr3_nt: TGTGCCAGCAGTCCTTCTGGACAGGGGACCTACGAGCAGTACTTC
clone_size: .; j_call: TRBJ2-7; d_call: TRBD2; v_call: TRBV5-4; cdr3_length: 15; cdr3_aa: CASSLAGTSGNEQYF; cdr3_nt: TGTGCCAGCAGCTTGGCCGGGACTAGCGGGAACGAGCAGTACTTC
clone_size: .; j_call: TRBJ2-2; d_call: TRBD2; v_call: TRBV7-6; cdr3_length: 19; cdr3_aa: CASSKGLAGATGFGGELFF; cdr3_nt: TGTGCCAGCAGCAAGGGACTAGCGGGAGCCACTGGGTTCGGCGGGGAGCTGTTTTTT
clone_size: .; j_call: TRBJ2-7; d_call: .; v_call: TRBV7-9; cdr3_length: 14; cdr3_aa: CASSLLGQRDEQYF; cdr3_nt: TGTGCCAGCAGCTTACTAGGACAGAGGGACGAGCAGTACTTC
clone_size: once; j_call: TRBJ2-3; d_call: TRBD2; v_call: TRBV6-5; cdr3_length: 15; cdr3_aa: CASSSAGASTDTQYF; cdr3_nt: TGTGCCAGCAGTTCAGCGGGAGCGAGCACAGATACGCAGTATTTT
clone_size: .; j_call: TRBJ2-2; d_call: .; v_call: TRBV6-5; cdr3_length: 13; cdr3_aa: CASGPGHPRELFF; cdr3_nt: TGTGCCAGCGGTCCAGGTCACCCCCGGGAGCTGTTTTTT
clone_size: .; j_call: TRBJ1-6; d_call: .; v_call: TRBV21-1; cdr3_length: 15; cdr3_aa: CASSKADRPNSPLHF; cdr3_nt: TGTGCCAGCAGCAAAGCCGACAGGCCCAATTCACCCCTCCACTTT
clone_size: once; j_call: TRBJ1-1; d_call: .; v_call: TRBV5-8; cdr3_length: 13; cdr3_aa: CASSLDRYTEAFF; cdr3_nt: TGTGCCAGCAGCTTAGACAGATACACTGAAGCTTTCTTT
clone_size: .; j_call: TRBJ1-1; d_call: .; v_call: TRBV5-6; cdr3_length: 15; cdr3_aa: CASRSLRGGYTEAFF; cdr3_nt: TGTGCCAGCAGGTCCTTAAGGGGGGGTTACACTGAAGCTTTCTTT
clone_size: .; j_call: TRBJ2-7; d_call: .; v_call: TRBV19; cdr3_length: 14; cdr3_aa: CASSFDIVAYEQYF; cdr3_nt: TGTGCCAGTAGTTTCGACATAGTGGCCTACGAGCAGTACTTC
clone_size: .; j_call: TRBJ2-7; d_call: .; v_call: TRBV15; cdr3_length: 15; cdr3_aa: CATSRDLGSSYEQYF; cdr3_nt: TGTGCCACCAGCAGAGATTTGGGGAGCTCCTACGAGCAGTACTTC
clone_size: .; j_call: TRBJ1-4; d_call: TRBD1; v_call: TRBV7-7; cdr3_length: 15; cdr3_aa: CASSTGQGINEKLFF; cdr3_nt: TGTGCCAGCAGCACGGGACAGGGGATTAATGAAAAACTGTTTTTT
clone_size: .; j_call: TRBJ1-1; d_call: .; v_call: TRBV7-6; cdr3_length: 14; cdr3_aa: CASSLDAVSTEAFF; cdr3_nt: TGTGCCAGCAGCTTAGACGCAGTATCGACTGAAGCTTTCTTT
clone_size: .; j_call: TRBJ1-1; d_call: .; v_call: TRBV7-9; cdr3_length: 14; cdr3_aa: CSSSFVGRNTEAFF; cdr3_nt: TGTTCCAGCAGCTTCGTGGGGCGCAACACTGAAGCTTTCTTT
clone_size: .; j_call: TRBJ1-3; d_call: .; v_call: TRBV5-1; cdr3_length: 14; cdr3_aa: CASSPGISGNTIYF; cdr3_nt: TGCGCCAGCAGCCCAGGGATCTCTGGAAACACCATATATTTT
clone_size: once; j_call: TRBJ1-1; d_call: TRBD1; v_call: TRBV18; cdr3_length: 17; cdr3_aa: CASSPPGQEEVGTEAFF; cdr3_nt: TGTGCCAGCTCACCGCCGGGACAGGAGGAGGTAGGGACTGAAGCTTTCTTT
clone_size: .; j_call: TRBJ1-3; d_call: TRBD1; v_call: TRBV11-2; cdr3_length: 16; cdr3_aa: CASSGTGYHTGNTIYF; cdr3_nt: TGTGCCAGCTCCGGGACAGGGTATCATACTGGAAACACCATATATTTT
clone_size: .; j_call: TRBJ2-7; d_call: TRBD1; v_call: TRBV6-5; cdr3_length: 16; cdr3_aa: CASSYARGQGPHEQYF; cdr3_nt: TGTGCCAGCAGTTACGCTCGCGGACAGGGGCCCCACGAGCAGTACTTC
clone_size: few; j_call: TRBJ1-1; d_call: .; v_call: TRBV28; cdr3_length: 13; cdr3_aa: CASSLSEDTEAFF; cdr3_nt: TGTGCCAGCAGTTTATCAGAGGACACTGAAGCTTTCTTT
clone_size: .; j_call: TRBJ2-5; d_call: TRBD1; v_call: TRBV6-5; cdr3_length: 15; cdr3_aa: CASSRDRVAQETQYF; cdr3_nt: TGTGCCAGCAGCCGGGACAGAGTTGCCCAAGAGACCCAGTACTTC
clone_size: .; j_call: TRBJ2-1; d_call: .; v_call: TRBV25-1; cdr3_length: 15; cdr3_aa: CASSIQWSSYNEQFF; cdr3_nt: TGTGCCAGCAGTATACAATGGAGCTCCTACAATGAGCAGTTCTTC
clone_size: .; j_call: TRBJ1-2; d_call: .; v_call: TRBV25-1; cdr3_length: 16; cdr3_aa: CASSDLYGGVSYGYTF; cdr3_nt: TGTGCCAGCAGTGATCTCTATGGAGGAGTAAGCTATGGCTACACCTTC
clone_size: few; j_call: TRBJ2-7; d_call: TRBD2; v_call: TRBV4-2; cdr3_length: 15; cdr3_aa: CASSPASGVSYEQYF; cdr3_nt: TGTGCCAGCAGCCCAGCTAGCGGGGTCTCCTACGAGCAGTACTTC
clone_size: .; j_call: TRBJ1-2; d_call: .; v_call: TRBV29-1; cdr3_length: 13; cdr3_aa: CSVERTANYGYTF; cdr3_nt: TGCAGCGTTGAGAGGACAGCCAACTATGGCTACACCTTC
clone_size: .; j_call: TRBJ2-3; d_call: .; v_call: TRBV20-1; cdr3_length: 11; cdr3_aa: CSAQIADTQYF; cdr3_nt: TGCAGTGCCCAGATCGCAGATACGCAGTATTTT
clone_size: .; j_call: TRBJ1-2; d_call: .; v_call: TRBV7-9; cdr3_length: 13; cdr3_aa: CASSYGQNYGYTF; cdr3_nt: TGTGCCAGCAGCTATGGACAGAACTATGGCTACACCTTC
clone_size: .; j_call: TRBJ1-6; d_call: .; v_call: TRBV7-9; cdr3_length: 17; cdr3_aa: CASSTIFSGHYNSPLHF; cdr3_nt: TGTGCCAGCAGTACAATTTTTTCGGGACATTATAATTCACCCCTCCACTTT
clone_size: .; j_call: TRBJ1-3; d_call: .; v_call: TRBV6-5; cdr3_length: 15; cdr3_aa: CASSYMASSGNTIYF; cdr3_nt: TGTGCCAGCAGTTACATGGCCTCCTCTGGAAACACCATATATTTT
clone_size: .; j_call: TRBJ2-5; d_call: .; v_call: TRBV29-1; cdr3_length: 13; cdr3_aa: CSVAAGVEETQYF; cdr3_nt: TGCAGCGTTGCGGCCGGGGTGGAAGAGACCCAGTACTTC
clone_size: .; j_call: TRBJ2-1; d_call: TRBD2; v_call: TRBV5-4; cdr3_length: 16; cdr3_aa: CASSVVRTSGYNEQFF; cdr3_nt: TGTGCCAGCAGCGTGGTACGGACTAGCGGCTACAATGAGCAGTTCTTC
clone_size: once; j_call: TRBJ1-6; d_call: TRBD1; v_call: TRBV14; cdr3_length: 15; cdr3_aa: CASSPGYGTGDPLHF; cdr3_nt: TGTGCCAGCAGCCCCGGGTACGGGACAGGGGACCCCCTCCACTTT
clone_size: .; j_call: TRBJ1-6; d_call: .; v_call: TRBV9; cdr3_length: 17; cdr3_aa: CASSAPLREGGDSPLHF; cdr3_nt: TGTGCCAGCAGCGCTCCCCTCAGGGAAGGGGGTGATTCACCCCTCCACTTT
clone_size: .; j_call: TRBJ2-5; d_call: TRBD1; v_call: TRBV5-1; cdr3_length: 19; cdr3_aa: CASSPYPGTGIRVGETQYF; cdr3_nt: TGCGCCAGCTCCCCCTACCCCGGGACAGGGATTAGGGTCGGAGAGACCCAGTACTTC
clone_size: .; j_call: TRBJ1-5; d_call: TRBD1; v_call: TRBV19; cdr3_length: 14; cdr3_aa: CASSLRTGRQPQHF; cdr3_nt: TGTGCCAGTAGTCTACGGACAGGTAGGCAGCCCCAGCATTTT
clone_size: .; j_call: TRBJ1-1; d_call: .; v_call: TRBV11-2; cdr3_length: 12; cdr3_aa: CASSLELGVSFF; cdr3_nt: TGTGCCAGCAGCTTAGAACTGGGAGTGTCTTTCTTT
clone_size: .; j_call: TRBJ2-7; d_call: TRBD2; v_call: TRBV7-6; cdr3_length: 15; cdr3_aa: CASSQPGTISYEQYF; cdr3_nt: TGTGCCAGCAGCCAGCCAGGGACTATCTCCTACGAGCAGTACTTC
clone_size: .; j_call: TRBJ2-7; d_call: TRBD1; v_call: TRBV7-9; cdr3_length: 15; cdr3_aa: CASSLVGGLDGEQYF; cdr3_nt: TGTGCCAGCAGCTTAGTAGGGGGCCTCGATGGTGAGCAGTACTTC
clone_size: once; j_call: TRBJ2-1; d_call: .; v_call: TRBV27; cdr3_length: 13; cdr3_aa: CASSFSSYNEQFF; cdr3_nt: TGTGCCAGCAGTTTCTCTTCCTACAATGAGCAGTTCTTC
clone_size: .; j_call: TRBJ1-5; d_call: .; v_call: TRBV7-9; cdr3_length: 17; cdr3_aa: CASSPGYRGNSNQPQHF; cdr3_nt: TGTGCCAGCAGCCCGGGATATCGGGGGAATAGCAATCAGCCCCAGCATTTT
clone_size: .; j_call: TRBJ1-1; d_call: .; v_call: TRBV6-5; cdr3_length: 13; cdr3_aa: CASSYSQGAEAFF; cdr3_nt: TGTGCCAGCAGTTATTCACAGGGAGCTGAAGCTTTCTTT
clone_size: few; j_call: TRBJ2-3; d_call: .; v_call: TRBV11-2; cdr3_length: 16; cdr3_aa: CASSSPPGGNPDTQYF; cdr3_nt: TGTGCCAGCAGCTCCCCCCCCGGCGGGAACCCAGATACGCAGTATTTT